Listed here is a single T cell receptor beta chain. What it binds is not known. Other DNA variants within this sample encode the same CDR3. The donors (healthy individuals) were bone marrow donors. This CDR3 comprises 16 residues. Germline CDR1 and CDR2: MNHEY and SVGAGI. Trimming shortened V by 2 bases and J by 8 bases, and 21 bases separated the two germline ends. This entry belongs to a study of cytomegalovirus exposure and HLA in healthy donors. PCR was performed using 60 Vbeta and 13 Jbeta primers. Source study methods: A later analysis counted roughly 74 million unique TCR beta chains, around 10 million shared. This table comes from immunoSEQ multiplex PCR, and its TCRdb copy is limited to in-frame clones, with some not included. V and J calls and clone size come straight from that table; D and trimming were deduced from the DNA. The sample includes tens of thousands of clones, 82% seen only once; the top ten take approximately 3.6%.

Points from the study as a whole: Across donors, presence/absence analyses took sequencing depth to be roughly uniform. Testing in vitro showed a few CMV-associated chains specific for CMV antigens.

The specimen sequenced was PBMCs. This clonotype was sampled from a man between 50 and 59 years old in good health and CMV-seronegative. The V call is TRBV6-5, the J call TRBJ1-2; the D gene is possibly TRBD1 (6 bases). CDR3 bases: TGTGCCAGCAGTTACCGAAAACCACAGGGCCCCTACGGCTACACCTTC. It translates to CASSYRKPQGPYGYTF.